This T cell receptor beta chain was identified in a study of CXCR3-negative and CXCR3-positive naive CD8 T cells. All TRB cDNA libraries came from 5' RACE performed with UMI labels. One entry per CDR3 protein, without DNA, is what TCRdb gives after re-calling the 5' RACE reads. Seen in this sample are about 62,000 distinct CDR3 sequences; the ten most common clones hold 3.5% to 5.5%. The CDR3 length is 14 residues. Sequencing used naive CXCR3- CD8+ T cells from blood. Subset in this sample: CD45RO-CCR7+CD27+CD95- naive CD8+ T cells lacking CXCR3 (TNR3-). This TCR was recovered from a human donor in good health. Some clones in this sample may be carry-over from other donors' samples. V usage is TRBV12-3 or TRBV12-4 and J usage is TRBJ2-5; TCRdb designates TRBD2, a call that cannot be tested without DNA. Here the CDR3 reads CASRRAGGPETQYF.